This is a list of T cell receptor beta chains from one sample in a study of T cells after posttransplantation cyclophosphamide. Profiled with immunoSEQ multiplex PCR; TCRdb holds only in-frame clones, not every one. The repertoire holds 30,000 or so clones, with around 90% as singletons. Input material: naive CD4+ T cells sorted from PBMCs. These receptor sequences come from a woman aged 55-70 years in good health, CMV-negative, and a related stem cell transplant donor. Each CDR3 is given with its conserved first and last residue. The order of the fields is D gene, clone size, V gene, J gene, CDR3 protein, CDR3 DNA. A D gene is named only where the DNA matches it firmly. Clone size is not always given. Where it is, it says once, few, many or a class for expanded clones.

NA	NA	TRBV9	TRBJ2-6	CASSRRSDSGANVLTF	TGTGCCAGCAGCCGGAGGTCCGACTCTGGGGCCAACGTCCTGACTTTC
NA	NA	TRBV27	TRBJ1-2	CATSPLQGQSYGYTF	TGTGCCACCTCCCCCTTACAGGGTCAGAGCTATGGCTACACCTTC
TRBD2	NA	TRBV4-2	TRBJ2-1	CASSQDLAGVYNEQFF	TGTGCCAGCAGCCAAGACCTAGCGGGAGTATACAATGAGCAGTTCTTC
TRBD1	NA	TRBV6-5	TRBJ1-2	CASSYSDRANGYTF	TGTGCCAGCAGTTACTCGGACAGGGCCAATGGCTACACCTTC
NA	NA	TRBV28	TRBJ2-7	CASSSTYEQYF	TGTGCCAGCAGTTCAACTTACGAGCAGTACTTC
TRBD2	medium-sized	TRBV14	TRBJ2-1	CASSLGTSGANEQFF	TGTGCCAGCAGCCTCGGGACTAGCGGAGCCAATGAGCAGTTCTTC
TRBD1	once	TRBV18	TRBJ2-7	CASSLGGRSYEQYF	TGTGCCAGCTCACTAGGGGGCCGTTCGTACGAGCAGTACTTC
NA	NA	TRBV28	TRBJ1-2	CASRFAGGNYGYTF	TGTGCCAGCAGGTTCGCGGGGGGGAACTATGGCTACACCTTC
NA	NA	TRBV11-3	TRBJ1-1	CASSQQENTEAFF	TGTGCCAGCAGCCAACAGGAGAACACTGAAGCTTTCTTT
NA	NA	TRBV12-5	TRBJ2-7	CASGPLDGAVNEQYF	TGTGCTAGTGGTCCGCTCGATGGGGCGGTAAACGAGCAGTACTTC
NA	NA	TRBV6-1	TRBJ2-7	CASSPYYEQYF	TGTGCCAGCAGCCCCTACTACGAGCAGTACTTC
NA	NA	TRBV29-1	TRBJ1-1	CSVDVMNTEAFF	TGCAGCGTTGATGTAATGAACACTGAAGCTTTCTTT
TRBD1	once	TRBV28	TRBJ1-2	CASSVGQISNYGYTF	TGTGCCAGCAGTGTGGGACAGATTTCTAACTATGGCTACACCTTC
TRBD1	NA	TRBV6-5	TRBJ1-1	CASSFRDRLYTEAFF	TGTGCCAGCAGTTTCCGGGACAGGCTCTACACTGAAGCTTTCTTT
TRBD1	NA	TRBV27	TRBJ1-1	CASRAGQGMNTEAFF	TGTGCCAGCAGGGCGGGACAGGGGATGAACACTGAAGCTTTCTTT
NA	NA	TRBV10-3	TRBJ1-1	CAISPMNTEAFF	TGTGCCATCAGTCCAATGAACACTGAAGCTTTCTTT
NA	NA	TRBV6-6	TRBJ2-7	CASSTSGTRGAEQYF	TGTGCCAGCAGTACGTCCGGGACACGGGGGGCCGAGCAGTACTTC
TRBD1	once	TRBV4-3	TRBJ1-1	CASSQTGTANTEAFF	TGCGCCAGCAGCCAAACTGGGACAGCGAACACTGAAGCTTTCTTT
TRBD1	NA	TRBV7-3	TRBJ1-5	CASNDRGQPQHF	TGTGCCAGCAACGACAGGGGTCAGCCCCAGCATTTT
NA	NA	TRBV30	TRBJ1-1	CAWSEPRLGTEAFF	TGTGCCTGGAGTGAACCTAGACTGGGCACTGAAGCTTTCTTT
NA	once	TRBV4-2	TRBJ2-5	CASSQDRRSETQYF	TGTGCCAGCAGCCAAGATAGGCGGAGCGAGACCCAGTACTTC
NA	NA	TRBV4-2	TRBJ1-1	CASSQEHRNTEAFF	TGTGCCAGCAGCCAAGAACATCGGAACACTGAAGCTTTCTTT
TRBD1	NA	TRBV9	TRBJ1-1	CASSVESGGHTEAFF	TGTGCCAGCAGCGTAGAGTCAGGGGGCCACACTGAAGCTTTCTTT
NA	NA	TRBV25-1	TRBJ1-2	CASSTTGESGYTF	TGTGCCAGCAGTACCACAGGAGAAAGTGGCTACACCTTC
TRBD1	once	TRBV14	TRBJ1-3	CASSFSGGAAATIYF	TGTGCCAGCAGCTTTTCAGGGGGCGCGGCGGCCACCATATATTTT
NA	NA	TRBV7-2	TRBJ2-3	CASSLDRSSDTQYF	TGTGCCAGCAGCTTAGACAGGAGTTCCGATACGCAGTATTTT
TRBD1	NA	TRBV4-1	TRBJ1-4	CASSVQGAGGEKLFF	TGCGCCAGCAGTGTACAGGGGGCGGGAGGTGAAAAACTGTTTTTT
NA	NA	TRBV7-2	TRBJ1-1	CASSLAGGRRTEAFF	TGTGCCAGCAGCTTAGCGGGGGGGCGTAGGACTGAAGCTTTCTTT
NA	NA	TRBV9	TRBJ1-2	CASSVVGGLAGGYTF	TGTGCCAGCAGCGTAGTCGGGGGGCTCGCCGGTGGCTACACCTTC
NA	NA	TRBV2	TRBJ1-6	CASTLNNSPLHF	TGTGCCAGCACCCTTAATAATTCACCCCTCCACTTT
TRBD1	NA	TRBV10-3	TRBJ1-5	CAISENQGGNQPQHF	TGTGCCATCAGTGAGAACCAGGGGGGCAATCAGCCCCAGCATTTT
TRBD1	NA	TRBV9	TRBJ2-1	CASSVGQGSGNEQFF	TGTGCCAGCAGCGTAGGACAGGGTTCTGGGAATGAGCAGTTCTTC
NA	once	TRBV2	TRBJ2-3	CASSTDRPSTDTQYF	TGTGCCAGCAGTACAGACAGGCCTAGCACAGATACGCAGTATTTT
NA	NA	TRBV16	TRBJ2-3	CASSQSRGTDTQYF	TGTGCCAGCAGCCAATCTAGGGGAACAGATACGCAGTATTTT
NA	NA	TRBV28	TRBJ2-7	CASSPGGSQFYEQYF	TGTGCCAGCAGTCCTGGGGGGAGCCAGTTCTACGAGCAGTACTTC
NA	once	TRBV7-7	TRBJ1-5	CASSLTPDTGNQPQHF	TGTGCCAGCAGCTTAACCCCTGACACCGGCAATCAGCCCCAGCATTTT
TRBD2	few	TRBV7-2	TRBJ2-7	CASSLSGGPPTDF	TGTGCCAGCAGCTTGAGCGGGGGGCCACCGACGGACTTC